Listed below are T cell receptor beta chains from one sample, sequenced in a study of identical twins. In TCRdb, the 5' RACE reads were re-called with MiXCR into one record per CDR3 protein. The top ten hold around 0.91% of the sample, which has 400,000 to 650,000 distinct CDR3 sequences, approximately 22% seen once. The same data also contributed to another study, on T cells expressing NK-cell markers.

The source material was CD4+ T cells sorted from blood. These receptors came from a woman under 30 in good health. The CDR3 runs from the conserved cysteine through the conserved F or W. Each record gives: D gene, clone size, V gene, J gene, CDR3 DNA, CDR3 protein. D genes are given only for firm matches. A clone size is listed for some rows: how often the clone was seen (once, few, many), or a class if it is expanded.

D: .
size: .
V: TRBV27
J: TRBJ2-1
DNA: TGTGCCAGCGGCGACCCCCTAGGCAATGAGCAGTTCTTC
CDR3: CASGDPLGNEQFF

D: .
size: .
V: TRBV4-3
J: TRBJ2-3
DNA: TGCGCCAGCAGCCAAGATGAGCGAAGAAGCACAGATACGCAGTATTTT
CDR3: CASSQDERRSTDTQYF

D: TRBD1
size: many
V: TRBV20-1
J: TRBJ1-1
DNA: TGCAGTGCACAGGGGGACACTGAAGCTTTCTTT
CDR3: CSAQGDTEAFF

D: .
size: .
V: TRBV20-1
J: TRBJ1-2
DNA: TGCAGTGCTAGAGGTTCCGGTGTCAGAAACTATGGCTACACCTTC
CDR3: CSARGSGVRNYGYTF

D: TRBD2
size: few
V: TRBV20-1
J: TRBJ2-3
DNA: TGCAGTGGAAATAGCGGGAGGGTGGATACGCAGTATTTT
CDR3: CSGNSGRVDTQYF

D: .
size: few
V: TRBV5-1
J: TRBJ2-3
DNA: TGCGCCAGCAGCTTGTTCGGGGTCAAAGATACGCAGTATTTT
CDR3: CASSLFGVKDTQYF

D: TRBD1
size: .
V: TRBV5-1
J: TRBJ2-5
DNA: TGCGCCAGCAGCGTTGGGACAGGGAGAGAGACCCAGTACTTC
CDR3: CASSVGTGRETQYF

D: .
size: few
V: TRBV20-1
J: TRBJ2-7
DNA: TGCAGTGCTAGAGCGGAGCATCCCCGTTCCGACGAGCAGTACTTC
CDR3: CSARAEHPRSDEQYF

D: .
size: few
V: TRBV7-9
J: TRBJ2-3
DNA: TGTGCCAGCAGCTTAGGGGGCGGAAGAGACACAGATACGCAGTATTTT
CDR3: CASSLGGGRDTDTQYF

D: .
size: few
V: TRBV20-1
J: TRBJ1-2
DNA: TGCAGTGCTAGACAGACGTATGGCTACACCTTC
CDR3: CSARQTYGYTF

D: TRBD2
size: .
V: TRBV20-1
J: TRBJ2-4
DNA: TGCAGTCTCCAGCGGGGGGGGCCCAAAAACATTCAGTACTTC
CDR3: CSLQRGGPKNIQYF

D: TRBD1
size: .
V: TRBV6-2/TRBV6-3
J: TRBJ2-5
DNA: TGTGCCAGCAGTTACAGGGGGCCCCAAGAGACCCAGTACTTC
CDR3: CASSYRGPQETQYF

D: .
size: few
V: TRBV5-8
J: TRBJ2-5
DNA: TGTGCCAGCAGCCCCGGGACCCAGTACTTC
CDR3: CASSPGTQYF

D: TRBD1
size: .
V: TRBV10-2
J: TRBJ1-5
DNA: TGCGCCAGCAGCGACAGGGTGCCGCAGCCCCAGCATTTT
CDR3: CASSDRVPQPQHF

D: TRBD1
size: .
V: TRBV20-1
J: TRBJ2-2
DNA: TGCAGTGCTAGACCGACAGGGTCACTTGGCGCCGGGGAGCTGTTTTTT
CDR3: CSARPTGSLGAGELFF

D: TRBD2
size: .
V: TRBV6-5
J: TRBJ2-1
DNA: TGTGCCAGCAGTTACGGGCGGGGGAGAGACAATGAGCAGTTCTTC
CDR3: CASSYGRGRDNEQFF

D: .
size: .
V: TRBV4-3
J: TRBJ1-1
DNA: TGCGCCAGCAGCCAAGACCCTCGACGGGTGACTGAAGCTTTCTTT
CDR3: CASSQDPRRVTEAFF

D: .
size: few
V: TRBV7-8
J: TRBJ2-7
DNA: TGTGCCAGCAGCTCAGCCAGGGGCGAGCAGTACTTC
CDR3: CASSSARGEQYF

D: TRBD1
size: few
V: TRBV20-1
J: TRBJ2-3
DNA: TGCAGTGCCCTTTCCCCGGGACAGGGATCAGATACGCAGTATTTT
CDR3: CSALSPGQGSDTQYF

D: .
size: few
V: TRBV20-1
J: TRBJ2-5
DNA: TGCAGTGCTTTAGACCGCGAGACCCAGTACTTC
CDR3: CSALDRETQYF

D: .
size: .
V: TRBV4-3
J: TRBJ1-6
DNA: TGCGCCAGCAGCCAAGCTCCGGGACACCCCAATTCACCCCTCCACTTT
CDR3: CASSQAPGHPNSPLHF

D: .
size: .
V: TRBV5-1
J: TRBJ2-3
DNA: TGCGCCAGCAGCTGGGGGATAGCGGAGAGCACAGATACGCAGTATTTT
CDR3: CASSWGIAESTDTQYF

D: .
size: .
V: TRBV20-1
J: TRBJ1-4
DNA: TGCAGTGCTGTACAGGATAATGAAAAACTGTTTTTT
CDR3: CSAVQDNEKLFF

D: .
size: .
V: TRBV5-1
J: TRBJ2-5
DNA: TGCGCCAGCAGCTTGGACGGCTTAGGGCCCCAGTACTTC
CDR3: CASSLDGLGPQYF

D: .
size: few
V: TRBV20-1
J: TRBJ2-1
DNA: TGCAGTGCTAGAGATTTGCGAGTCTCCTACAATGAGCAGTTCTTC
CDR3: CSARDLRVSYNEQFF

D: .
size: few
V: TRBV20-1
J: TRBJ1-2
DNA: TGCAGTGCTAGAGGACAGGTCGATGGCTACACCTTC
CDR3: CSARGQVDGYTF

D: TRBD1
size: .
V: TRBV5-1
J: TRBJ1-2
DNA: TGCGCCAGCAGCTTAACAGGGGAAGGGGCTGGCTACACCTTC
CDR3: CASSLTGEGAGYTF

D: .
size: few
V: TRBV12-3/TRBV12-4
J: TRBJ1-2
DNA: TGTGCCAGCAGTTTAAAGGTCTTGCGGTACTTC
CDR3: CASSLKVLRYF

D: TRBD1
size: .
V: TRBV25-1
J: TRBJ2-1
DNA: TGTGCCAGCAGTGTGGCAGGGGGATATGAGCAGTTCTTC
CDR3: CASSVAGGYEQFF

D: TRBD1
size: few
V: TRBV6-1
J: TRBJ2-1
DNA: TGTGCCAGCAGACAGGGGAATGTTCATTCCAACAATGAGCAGTTCTTC
CDR3: CASRQGNVHSNNEQFF

D: .
size: .
V: TRBV6-2/TRBV6-3
J: TRBJ2-7
DNA: TGTGCCAGCCGTCGGGCACAGGGCGAGCAGTACTTC
CDR3: CASRRAQGEQYF

D: .
size: many
V: TRBV6-5
J: TRBJ2-1
DNA: TGTGCCAGCAGTTACCTCCATGAGCAGTTCTTC
CDR3: CASSYLHEQFF

D: .
size: .
V: TRBV20-1
J: TRBJ1-5
DNA: TGCAGTGCTAGAGATCCCGGACAGCGCAATCAGCCCCAGCATTTT
CDR3: CSARDPGQRNQPQHF

D: .
size: few
V: TRBV29-1
J: TRBJ2-1
DNA: TGCAGCGTTGAGTCCGGCTTTGCGGGGCAGGGGCAGTTCTTC
CDR3: CSVESGFAGQGQFF

D: TRBD2
size: few
V: TRBV7-2
J: TRBJ2-3
DNA: TGTGCCAGCAGCTTTATACTAGCGGGAGCTGGCACAGATACGCAGTATTTT
CDR3: CASSFILAGAGTDTQYF

D: .
size: .
V: TRBV5-5
J: TRBJ2-5
DNA: TGTGCCATCGGCCCTGAGCGATGGGAGACCCAGTACTTC
CDR3: CAIGPERWETQYF

D: .
size: .
V: TRBV20-1
J: TRBJ2-1
DNA: TGCAGTGTTATGGGGGGCCTTAGCTCCTACAATGAGCAGTTCTTC
CDR3: CSVMGGLSSYNEQFF

D: TRBD2
size: .
V: TRBV6-5
J: TRBJ2-3
DNA: TGTGCCAGCAGTTACTCGTTTCTAGCGGGAGGGTGGAGAGATACGCAGTATTTT
CDR3: CASSYSFLAGGWRDTQYF

D: .
size: .
V: TRBV15
J: TRBJ2-1
DNA: TGTGCCACCAGCAGTGGGGGAGCAGGGCGCAATGAGCAGTTCTTC
CDR3: CATSSGGAGRNEQFF

D: TRBD2
size: many
V: TRBV12-3/TRBV12-4
J: TRBJ2-7
DNA: TGTGCCAGCAGTCTACTAGCGGGAAATACGAGACAGTACTTC
CDR3: CASSLLAGNTRQYF

D: TRBD2
size: .
V: TRBV19
J: TRBJ2-3
DNA: TGTGCCGCGGGTCCAAGCGGGAGAAATACGCAGTATTTT
CDR3: CAAGPSGRNTQYF

D: .
size: few
V: TRBV12-3/TRBV12-4
J: TRBJ1-1
DNA: TGTGCCAGCAGTTGGCGCGATACAGGAGGAGCTTTCTTT
CDR3: CASSWRDTGGAFF

D: .
size: .
V: TRBV6-1
J: TRBJ1-3
DNA: TGTGCCAGCACCAACGGACAGTCGTACTCTGGAAACACCATATATTTT
CDR3: CASTNGQSYSGNTIYF

D: .
size: .
V: TRBV6-1
J: TRBJ1-5
DNA: TGTGCCAGCAGGGAGCTCGGGACGGGCAATCAGCCCCAGCATTTT
CDR3: CASRELGTGNQPQHF

D: TRBD1
size: .
V: TRBV11-2
J: TRBJ2-3
DNA: TGTGCCAGCAGCTGGACAGGGGAAACAGATACGCAGTATTTT
CDR3: CASSWTGETDTQYF

D: .
size: few
V: TRBV20-1
J: TRBJ2-2
DNA: TGCAGTGCTAGGATTCCAGGAGCGGGCACCGGGGAGCTGTTTTTT
CDR3: CSARIPGAGTGELFF

D: .
size: .
V: TRBV9
J: TRBJ1-6
DNA: TGTGCCAGCAGCGTTCAGGATTCACCCCTCCACTTT
CDR3: CASSVQDSPLHF

D: TRBD2
size: few
V: TRBV3-1
J: TRBJ2-1
DNA: TGTGCCAGCAGCCTATCCGGGAGCGGGGGGTACAATGAGCAGTTCTTC
CDR3: CASSLSGSGGYNEQFF

D: .
size: .
V: TRBV20-1
J: TRBJ2-4
DNA: TGCAGTGCTAGAGTGAGATTAGCCAAAAACATTCAGTACTTC
CDR3: CSARVRLAKNIQYF

D: .
size: .
V: TRBV20-1
J: TRBJ2-3
DNA: TGCAGTGCTAGAGATAGAGATACGCAGTATTTT
CDR3: CSARDRDTQYF

D: .
size: .
V: TRBV7-9
J: TRBJ1-2
DNA: TGTGCCAGCAGCGGGGTCTCGGAAAGAGACTATGGCTACACCTTC
CDR3: CASSGVSERDYGYTF